These 15 T cell receptor beta chains were sequenced from one sample in a study of shared clonotypes between healthy human individuals. Terminally differentiated effector memory CD45RA+ cells were excluded by CCR7 positive selection of CD45RO-negative cells. Clones were sequenced by immunoSEQ multiplex PCR, and TCRdb holds only the in-frame ones, with some missing. The sample consists of roughly 850,000 clones, approximately 97% of them appearing once. Sequencing was done on a sample of naive CD8+ T cells sorted from blood. Receptor source: a man aged 25 to 40 in good health.

The chain is built from TRBV9 and TRBJ2-3, with 7 positions matching TRBD2. The CDR3 has 17 residues. The ends lost 1 base at V and 2 bases at J; junction bases unmatched: 10. Per germline, CDR1 SGDLS and CDR2 YYNGEE. The CDR3 spells CASSVSKRDVATDTQYF. In DNA, the CDR3 is TGTGCCAGCAGCGTATCCAAGCGGGATGTGGCCACAGATACGCAGTATTTT.

The gene calls are TRBV9 and TRBJ2-1, with a tentative D call TRBD2 (5 bases). The ends were cut back, 5 bases at V and 6 bases at J, with 9 bases in the middle. Germline assignment: CDR1 SGDLS and CDR2 YYNGEE. This CDR3 is 12 amino acids long. In nucleotides, the CDR3 is TGTGCCAGCAGAGGGAGCGGCAATGAGCAGTTCTTC. Translating gives CASRGSGNEQFF. Full variable domain (remainder filled in from reference TRBV9 and TRBJ2-1): DSGVTQTPKHLITATGQRVTLRCSPRSGDLSVYWYQQSLDQGLQFLIQYYNGEERAKGNILERFSAQQFPDLHSELNLSSLELGDSALYFCASRGSGNEQFFGPGTRLTVL.

In the case of this clone: Other nucleotide sequences from this sample produce the same CDR3. The chain recombines TRBV19 with TRBJ2-7; D is tentatively TRBD1 or TRBD2 (5 bases each). Germline loops: CDR1 LNHDA, CDR2 SQIVND (reference sequence). Deletions cut 3 bases from V and 3 bases from J, with 9 bases between. This CDR3 has 13 amino acids. CDR3 coding DNA: TGTGCCAGTAGTATCCGGGACGGCTACGAGCAGTACTTC. This translates into CASSIRDGYEQYF.

V gene TRBV28 combines with J gene TRBJ2-2; TRBD1 matches at 8 bases. Germline V gene sequence: CDR1 MDHEN, CDR2 SYDVKM. J lost 3 bases, V lost 9 bases, and 9 bases had no gene match. The CDR3 contains 15 residues. CDR3 sequence (DNA): TGTGCCAGTGAGGAGCCCAGGGGGCACACCGGGGAGCTGTTTTTT. This encodes CASEEPRGHTGELFF.

The J gene is TRBJ1-1, the V gene TRBV19; possibly TRBD1 for D (5 bases). Trimming left V 6 bases short and J 1 base short, with 12 bases between. CDR1 LNHDA and CDR2 SQIVND come from the germline V gene (reference sequence). CDR3 length equals 14 residues. The CDR3 coding sequence is TGTGCCAGTAGAGTGGGGACGGCGAACACTGAAGCTTTCTTT. Protein sequence: CASRVGTANTEAFF.

With respect to this clone: This CDR3 is also generated by other DNA sequences in the sample. The chain combines TRBV27 with TRBJ2-3; 13 bases agree with TRBD2. Germline assignment: CDR1 MNHEY and CDR2 SMNVEV (reference sequence). After removal of 4 bases from V and 3 bases from J, the junction contained 4 bases not matched to a gene. This CDR3 is built from 16 residues. CDR3 amino acids: CASSSWTSGSTDTQYF. The CDR3 DNA reads as TGTGCCAGCAGTTCCTGGACTAGCGGGAGTACAGATACGCAGTATTTT.

This rearrangement joins TRBV28 to TRBJ2-1; TRBD1 matches 9 bases. There are 16 residues in the CDR3. Germline-derived CDR1 and CDR2 are MDHEN and SYDVKM. Unmatched junction bases numbered 9, after V lost 2 bases and J lost 7 bases. The CDR3 is CASSLIRDRVRNEQFF. As DNA, the CDR3 is TGTGCCAGCAGTTTAATCCGGGACAGGGTGAGGAATGAGCAGTTCTTC.

Only one count was recorded for this clone. The V gene is TRBV7-6, the J gene TRBJ2-7; TRBD2 might be the D (5 bases). The germline V and J ends were trimmed by 3 bases and 6 bases, with 12 bases remaining between them. The CDR3 contains 13 residues. The V gene's germline CDR1 is SGHVS and CDR2 FNYEAQ. CDR3 in amino acids: CASSLAWRSEQYF. The CDR3 DNA reads as TGTGCCAGCAGCTTGGCCTGGAGGAGCGAGCAGTACTTC. Using reference TRBV7-6 and TRBJ2-7 for the parts outside the CDR3, the full variable domain is GAGVSQSPRYKVTKRGQDVALRCDPISGHVSLYWYRQALGQGPEFLTYFNYEAQQDKSGLPNDRFSAERPEGSISTLTIQRTEQRDSAMYRCASSLAWRSEQYFGPGTRLTVT.

In DNA form, the CDR3 reads TGTGCCAGCAGACACGGGACAGGGGGCCTCTACGAGCAGTACTTC. Protein: CASRHGTGGLYEQYF. The chain joins TRBV27 to TRBJ2-7; 12 nucleotides line up with TRBD1. V dropped 6 bases and J dropped 3; count of bases not matched to a gene: 6. Looked up from germline, CDR1 is MNHEY and CDR2 is SMNVEV (reference sequence). The CDR3 extends over 15 amino acids.

The chain has TRBV9 and TRBJ2-7; the D gene is possibly TRBD1 (6 bases). Germline V gives CDR1 SGDLS, CDR2 YYNGEE. The CDR3 has 15 residues. Between the trimmed V and J ends, which lost 0 bases and 5 bases, there was a span of 15 bases. The CDR3 DNA is TGTGCCAGCAGCGTAGGGGCAGGGGCCCGTAACGAGCAGTACTTC. Protein: CASSVGAGARNEQYF.

The rearrangement uses TRBV9 and TRBJ2-3, with TRBD2 matching over 7 bases. The V gene's germline CDR1 is SGDLS and CDR2 YYNGEE. J lost 0 bases, V lost 4 bases, and 8 bases had no gene match. The CDR3 runs 16 residues. DNA of the CDR3: TGTGCCAGCAGCCCACAACTAGCGCCCAGCACAGATACGCAGTATTTT. Translation gives CASSPQLAPSTDTQYF.

The chain couples TRBV9 to TRBJ2-7; the D gene could be TRBD1 or TRBD2 (5 bases each). The CDR3 is 13 amino acids. Germline loops: CDR1 SGDLS, CDR2 YYNGEE. V was pared by 7 bases and J by 3 bases, with 14 bases between. This chain's CDR3 is CASQGTASYEQYF. In DNA form, the CDR3 reads TGTGCCAGCCAAGGGACGGCCAGCTACGAGCAGTACTTC.

V and J are TRBV7-9 and TRBJ2-1; 7 bases agree with TRBD1. CDR1 SEHNR and CDR2 FQNEAQ come from the germline V gene (reference sequence). This CDR3 has 16 amino acids. V shed 4 bases and J 4 bases; nucleotides not matched to a gene: 10. In nucleotides, the CDR3 is TGTGCCAGCAGCTCTGACCCGGGACAGCTATACAATGAGCAGTTCTTC. Its translation is CASSSDPGQLYNEQFF.

The chain recombines TRBV7-2 with TRBJ2-3; the D gene is possibly TRBD2 (6 bases). Trimming shortened V by 1 base and J by 1 base, and 12 bases separated the two germline ends. This CDR3 region has 16 residues. Germline V gene lookup returns CDR1 SGHTA and CDR2 FQGNSA. The CDR3 DNA is TGTGCCAGCAGCTTAGACGCGGGGCGGGGCACAGATACGCAGTATTTT. This sequence encodes CASSLDAGRGTDTQYF.

The chain employs TRBV7-9 and TRBJ2-5; D call uncertain. Germline CDR1 is SEHNR and CDR2 is FQNEAQ (reference sequence). V was clipped by 6 bases and J by 2 bases, with 19 bases between them. This CDR3 contains 16 residues. The CDR3 DNA follows: TGTGCCAGCAGGACGACCACACGAACCTCACAAGAGACCCAGTACTTC. Translation gives CASRTTTRTSQETQYF.